The rows below give T cell receptor beta chains drawn from one sample of a study of cytomegalovirus exposure and HLA in healthy donors. Only in-frame clones appear in the TCRdb table, and some are missing; sequencing was by immunoSEQ multiplex PCR. The table shows around 120,000 clones, with 70% to 85% occurring only once. The sequenced sample was PBMCs. These receptors all stem from a boy younger than 18 in good health and CMV-seronegative. The conserved cysteine and the conserved F or W are not part of the CDR3 here.

>TRBV4-2
ASSQVGVYNEQF
>TRBV4-1
ASSQGVPGQQTYEQY
>TRBV7-9
ASSPPPRPGLRRDTQY
>TRBV30
AWNRDFNEKLF
>TRBV7-8
ASSLVGTGPPRANEKLF
>TRBV30
AWSVIGEEYEQY
>TRBV28
ASSATAVNEKLF
>TRBV5-1
ASSGTPNTEAF
>TRBV6-5
ASSGGQALNTEAF
>TRBV16
ASSRSRSGNNEQF
>TRBV7-9
ASSFDLADTQY
>TRBV19
ASSNPGLAGALGYEQF
>TRBV7-5
VRSRGTRDRGKEQF
>TRBV7-9
ASSLVGQGPRGEAF
>TRBV7-8
ASSLRGTGQPQH
>TRBV2
ASSYQGIPQPQH
>TRBV5-6
ASAGLGEQY
>TRBV27
ASSSPAEVQY
>TRBV27
ASSLLSGRDTQY
>TRBV29-1
SVLGLGGIQY
>TRBV5-1
ASSSTTGRETQY
>TRBV27
ASGASGHTGELF
>TRBV6-5
ASSYRQGGPNVLT
>TRBV5-1
ASSLEPRLAGGGAKNIQY
>TRBV5-6
ASSLDRGPPEAF
>TRBV6-5
ASSYSTSGNNEQF
>TRBV2
ASSVQAGVTTGELF
>TRBV5-4
ASSRARTSGTDTQY
>TRBV5-1
ASSPGGGSLTDTQY
>TRBV30
AWQGTGELF
>TRBV7-8
ASSLVSGTTYEQY
>TRBV7-9
ASSLQANTEAF
>TRBV4-3
ASSPGHDAYGANVLT
>TRBV5-1
ASSLPSGRAYNEQF
>TRBV19
ASSKLMAGAYEQY
>TRBV5-4
ASSPRQGRPEAF
>TRBV4-3
ASSQDDRGIGELF
>TRBV5-4
ASSLAGGVTDTQY
>TRBV7-9
ASRSGLAGNTGELF
>TRBV6-1
ASTVAGALYEQY